The rows below give T cell receptor beta chains drawn from one sample of a study of T-cell memory formation after mild COVID-19. TCRdb passed the 5' RACE reads through MiXCR, listing each CDR3 protein once. The table lists just over 400,000 distinct CDR3 sequences, more than 20% of them singletons, with around 13% in the top ten. The sequencing input was PBMCs or a T cell subset sorted from them (not recorded which). The receptor set was obtained from an adult woman who had mild COVID-19 (a few samples of this study predate the infection). Cell type and time point are not known. The CDR3 runs from the conserved cysteine through the conserved F or W. The D gene is left open where the match is weak. Clone size is given for some rows only: seen once, a few or many times, or a class if the clone is expanded.

v_call: TRBV2; j_call: TRBJ2-3; clone_size: many; d_call: TRBD2; cdr3_aa: CASSDGTSPTDTQYF; cdr3_nt: TGTGCCAGCAGTGATGGGACTAGCCCCACAGATACGCAGTATTTT
v_call: TRBV11-2; j_call: TRBJ2-5; clone_size: NA; d_call: NA; cdr3_aa: CASSFSQRETQYF; cdr3_nt: TGTGCCAGCAGCTTCTCGCAGCGAGAGACCCAGTACTTC
v_call: TRBV24-1; j_call: TRBJ1-2; clone_size: NA; d_call: TRBD1; cdr3_aa: CASSEGAEGYTF; cdr3_nt: TGTGCCAGCTCGGAGGGGGCCGAGGGCTACACCTTC
v_call: TRBV15; j_call: TRBJ2-7; clone_size: NA; d_call: NA; cdr3_aa: CATSNYREQYF; cdr3_nt: TGTGCCACCAGCAACTACAGGGAGCAGTACTTC
v_call: TRBV15; j_call: TRBJ2-3; clone_size: few; d_call: NA; cdr3_aa: CATSSRESGTDTQYF; cdr3_nt: TGTGCCACCAGCAGTCGGGAATCGGGAACAGATACGCAGTATTTT
v_call: TRBV30; j_call: TRBJ1-6; clone_size: NA; d_call: TRBD1; cdr3_aa: CAWSWTGIGSPLHF; cdr3_nt: TGTGCCTGGAGTTGGACAGGGATAGGTTCACCCCTCCACTTT
v_call: TRBV7-9; j_call: TRBJ1-2; clone_size: NA; d_call: TRBD1; cdr3_aa: CASSGQGPNYGYTF; cdr3_nt: TGTGCCAGCAGCGGACAGGGACCTAACTATGGCTACACCTTC
v_call: TRBV20-1; j_call: TRBJ2-5; clone_size: NA; d_call: NA; cdr3_aa: CSASGTSWATQYF; cdr3_nt: TGCAGTGCTAGTGGGACAAGCTGGGCGACCCAGTACTTC
v_call: TRBV20-1; j_call: TRBJ2-3; clone_size: few; d_call: TRBD2; cdr3_aa: CSARDLAGAITDTQYF; cdr3_nt: TGCAGTGCTAGAGATCTAGCGGGGGCTATCACAGATACGCAGTATTTT
v_call: TRBV20-1; j_call: TRBJ1-5; clone_size: NA; d_call: NA; cdr3_aa: CSASEEGLLQHF; cdr3_nt: TGCAGTGCTAGTGAAGAGGGCCTTCTCCAGCATTTT
v_call: TRBV12-3/TRBV12-4; j_call: TRBJ1-1; clone_size: NA; d_call: NA; cdr3_aa: CASNTGSEAFF; cdr3_nt: TGTGCCAGCAATACAGGGTCAGAAGCTTTCTTT
v_call: TRBV9; j_call: TRBJ2-2; clone_size: NA; d_call: NA; cdr3_aa: CASSVAYRELFF; cdr3_nt: TGTGCCAGCAGCGTAGCCTACCGGGAGCTGTTTTTT
v_call: TRBV15; j_call: TRBJ2-1; clone_size: few; d_call: NA; cdr3_aa: CATSRENNEQFF; cdr3_nt: TGTGCCACCAGCAGGGAGAACAATGAGCAGTTCTTC
v_call: TRBV7-9; j_call: TRBJ2-7; clone_size: few; d_call: NA; cdr3_aa: CASSPTPGRYSYEQYF; cdr3_nt: TGTGCCAGCAGCCCCACCCCCGGCAGGTACTCCTACGAGCAGTACTTC
v_call: TRBV28; j_call: TRBJ2-3; clone_size: few; d_call: NA; cdr3_aa: CASSFSLGGTDTQYF; cdr3_nt: TGTGCCAGCAGTTTTTCCCTCGGTGGGACAGATACGCAGTATTTT
v_call: TRBV7-3; j_call: TRBJ2-1; clone_size: NA; d_call: TRBD2; cdr3_aa: CASSSSGTSGNNEQFF; cdr3_nt: TGTGCCAGCAGCTCCTCCGGGACTAGCGGAAACAATGAGCAGTTCTTC
v_call: TRBV6-4; j_call: TRBJ2-1; clone_size: NA; d_call: TRBD2; cdr3_aa: CASSVLAGDVSEQFF; cdr3_nt: TGTGCCAGCAGTGTTCTAGCGGGAGATGTTAGTGAGCAGTTCTTC
v_call: TRBV18; j_call: TRBJ2-1; clone_size: few; d_call: TRBD1; cdr3_aa: CASSPKQGAYNEQFF; cdr3_nt: TGTGCCAGCTCACCAAAGCAGGGGGCCTACAATGAGCAGTTCTTC
v_call: TRBV24-1; j_call: TRBJ2-1; clone_size: few; d_call: NA; cdr3_aa: CATSDPGAEAYNEQFF; cdr3_nt: TGTGCCACCAGTGACCCCGGGGCAGAAGCCTACAATGAGCAGTTCTTC
v_call: TRBV5-5; j_call: TRBJ2-7; clone_size: many; d_call: TRBD2; cdr3_aa: CASSRGLAYEQYF; cdr3_nt: TGTGCCAGCAGCCGGGGACTAGCCTACGAGCAGTACTTC
v_call: TRBV19; j_call: TRBJ1-2; clone_size: NA; d_call: TRBD1; cdr3_aa: CASSLRQGGYGYTF; cdr3_nt: TGTGCCAGTAGTCTCCGACAGGGCGGCTATGGCTACACCTTC
v_call: TRBV18; j_call: TRBJ2-7; clone_size: NA; d_call: NA; cdr3_aa: CASSPARTYEQYF; cdr3_nt: TGTGCCAGCTCACCGGCTAGGACCTACGAGCAGTACTTC
v_call: TRBV9; j_call: TRBJ1-5; clone_size: NA; d_call: TRBD1; cdr3_aa: CASSASGGKGQPQHF; cdr3_nt: TGTGCCAGCAGTGCATCAGGGGGAAAGGGCCAGCCCCAGCATTTT
v_call: TRBV5-1; j_call: TRBJ2-3; clone_size: NA; d_call: NA; cdr3_aa: CASSLPRGSTDTQYF; cdr3_nt: TGCGCCAGCAGCTTGCCCCGGGGAAGCACAGATACGCAGTATTTT
v_call: TRBV7-9; j_call: TRBJ2-7; clone_size: NA; d_call: NA; cdr3_aa: CASSASLSSYEQYF; cdr3_nt: TGTGCCAGCAGCGCTAGCCTAAGCTCCTACGAGCAGTACTTC
v_call: TRBV2; j_call: TRBJ2-3; clone_size: few; d_call: TRBD2; cdr3_aa: CATLAGTTDTQYF; cdr3_nt: TGTGCCACCTTAGCGGGCACCACAGATACGCAGTATTTT
v_call: TRBV12-3/TRBV12-4; j_call: TRBJ1-6; clone_size: NA; d_call: NA; cdr3_aa: CASSRASSYNSPLHF; cdr3_nt: TGTGCCAGCAGTCGGGCTAGCTCCTATAATTCACCCCTCCACTTT
v_call: TRBV20-1; j_call: TRBJ2-7; clone_size: NA; d_call: NA; cdr3_aa: CSARTHLGYEQYF; cdr3_nt: TGCAGTGCTAGAACCCACTTGGGCTACGAGCAGTACTTC
v_call: TRBV27; j_call: TRBJ1-5; clone_size: NA; d_call: TRBD1; cdr3_aa: CASSPWGTGINQPQHF; cdr3_nt: TGTGCCAGCAGCCCGTGGGGGACAGGGATCAATCAGCCCCAGCATTTT
v_call: TRBV12-3/TRBV12-4; j_call: TRBJ2-7; clone_size: few; d_call: NA; cdr3_aa: CASSPGGVSYEQYF; cdr3_nt: TGTGCCAGCAGCCCCGGCGGGGTCAGCTACGAGCAGTACTTC
v_call: TRBV4-2; j_call: TRBJ2-4; clone_size: NA; d_call: NA; cdr3_aa: CASSQALGPQNIQYF; cdr3_nt: TGTGCCAGCAGCCAAGCTTTGGGGCCTCAAAACATTCAGTACTTC
v_call: TRBV29-1; j_call: TRBJ2-1; clone_size: few; d_call: NA; cdr3_aa: CSVERGPVEQFF; cdr3_nt: TGCAGCGTTGAGCGGGGGCCCGTTGAGCAGTTCTTC
v_call: TRBV5-4; j_call: TRBJ2-1; clone_size: NA; d_call: TRBD2; cdr3_aa: CASSLLKGLDLYNEQFF; cdr3_nt: TGTGCCAGCAGCTTGCTAAAGGGACTAGATCTCTACAATGAGCAGTTCTTC
v_call: TRBV6-5; j_call: TRBJ1-2; clone_size: few; d_call: NA; cdr3_aa: CASRTTAYGYTF; cdr3_nt: TGTGCCAGCAGGACGACAGCCTATGGCTACACCTTC